This is a list of T cell receptor beta chains from one sample in a study of regulatory T cells in long-lasting Graves disease. A single record per CDR3 protein comes from TCRdb applying MiXCR to the multiplex PCR reads. The sample contains some 320,000 distinct CDR3 sequences, 15% to 20% of which appear only once. This sample comprised peripheral blood mononuclear cells (PBMCs), obtained at new diagnosis, from a patient treated with antithyroid drugs. These receptor sequences come from a female donor with Graves disease. Each CDR3 is given with its conserved first and last residue. The order of the fields is J gene, V gene, clone size, D gene, CDR3 protein, CDR3 DNA. D genes are given only for firm matches. Expanded clones get a size class; other rows say once, few or many, or leave the size out.

J: TRBJ2-7
V: TRBV30
size: many
D: TRBD2
CDR3: CAWSHGAGGPYEQYF
DNA: TGTGCCTGGAGCCATGGGGCGGGAGGGCCCTACGAGCAGTACTTC

J: TRBJ1-2
V: TRBV12-3/TRBV12-4
size: many
D: .
CDR3: CASSSFSNNYGYTF
DNA: TGTGCCAGCAGTTCATTCTCCAATAACTATGGCTACACCTTC

J: TRBJ2-3
V: TRBV11-2
size: .
D: TRBD2
CDR3: CASSLNWGGGGHTDTQYF
DNA: TGTGCCAGCAGCTTGAATTGGGGTGGCGGGGGGCACACAGATACGCAGTATTTT

J: TRBJ1-5
V: TRBV30
size: many
D: .
CDR3: CAWSSRRDSNQPQHF
DNA: TGTGCCTGGAGTTCTCGGAGGGATAGCAATCAGCCCCAGCATTTT

J: TRBJ2-5
V: TRBV28
size: .
D: TRBD2
CDR3: CASSFLLAGQETQYF
DNA: TGTGCCAGCTCCTTTTTACTAGCGGGGCAAGAGACCCAGTACTTC

J: TRBJ2-1
V: TRBV7-6
size: .
D: .
CDR3: CASSLAPGGSSYNEQFF
DNA: TGTGCCAGCAGCTTAGCTCCGGGCGGCAGCTCCTACAATGAGCAGTTCTTC

J: TRBJ2-7
V: TRBV9
size: .
D: .
CDR3: CASSYGTPLAYEQYF
DNA: TGTGCCAGCAGCTACGGGACTCCCCTCGCCTACGAGCAGTACTTC

J: TRBJ2-5
V: TRBV11-2
size: .
D: TRBD2
CDR3: CASSLDPGLGQETQYF
DNA: TGTGCCAGCAGCTTAGATCCCGGACTAGGCCAAGAGACCCAGTACTTC

J: TRBJ2-1
V: TRBV27
size: many
D: TRBD2
CDR3: CASSLFGSSGGRADNEQFF
DNA: TGTGCCAGCAGTTTATTCGGCTCCTCGGGCGGGAGGGCCGACAATGAGCAGTTCTTC

J: TRBJ2-7
V: TRBV7-2
size: .
D: TRBD1
CDR3: CASSFTGTVSYEQYF
DNA: TGTGCCAGCAGCTTTACCGGGACAGTCTCCTACGAGCAGTACTTC

J: TRBJ2-1
V: TRBV2
size: many
D: .
CDR3: CASNPEANEQFF
DNA: TGTGCCAGCAACCCGGAGGCGAATGAGCAGTTCTTC

J: TRBJ1-6
V: TRBV12-3/TRBV12-4
size: .
D: TRBD1
CDR3: CASKAGTGSSPLHF
DNA: TGTGCCAGCAAGGCGGGGACAGGGAGTTCACCCCTCCACTTT

J: TRBJ2-1
V: TRBV6-2/TRBV6-3
size: many
D: TRBD2
CDR3: CASSSAAGARTSPYNEQFF
DNA: TGTGCCAGCAGTTCCGCAGCGGGAGCCCGAACGAGTCCCTACAATGAGCAGTTCTTC

J: TRBJ2-7
V: TRBV6-5
size: many
D: .
CDR3: CASSSSETISEQYF
DNA: TGTGCCAGCAGTTCCAGCGAGACGATTTCCGAGCAGTACTTC

J: TRBJ1-4
V: TRBV5-1
size: many
D: .
CDR3: CASSLKTGGEKLFF
DNA: TGCGCCAGCAGCTTGAAGACAGGAGGAGAAAAACTGTTTTTT

J: TRBJ2-7
V: TRBV9
size: many
D: .
CDR3: CASSVDQYEQYF
DNA: TGTGCCAGCAGCGTAGACCAGTACGAGCAGTACTTC

J: TRBJ2-1
V: TRBV11-3
size: many
D: TRBD2
CDR3: CASSLRQLADNEQFF
DNA: TGTGCCAGCAGCTTAAGGCAGCTAGCGGACAATGAGCAGTTCTTC

J: TRBJ2-1
V: TRBV9
size: many
D: TRBD2
CDR3: CASSVATWTSGPIYNEQFF
DNA: TGTGCCAGCAGCGTAGCTACTTGGACTAGCGGGCCAATCTACAATGAGCAGTTCTTC

J: TRBJ2-7
V: TRBV20-1
size: few
D: .
CDR3: CSAIGGYEQYF
DNA: TGCAGTGCAATTGGGGGCTACGAGCAGTACTTC

J: TRBJ2-3
V: TRBV5-1
size: many
D: .
CDR3: CATSPGSSGTDTQYF
DNA: TGCGCCACCTCCCCAGGGTCTAGCGGCACAGATACGCAGTATTTT

J: TRBJ2-1
V: TRBV6-2/TRBV6-3
size: few
D: TRBD2
CDR3: CASRDSGILGNEQFF
DNA: TGTGCCAGCAGGGATAGCGGGATATTGGGGAATGAGCAGTTCTTC

J: TRBJ2-3
V: TRBV5-6
size: few
D: TRBD2
CDR3: CASSRLAGGRGTDTQYF
DNA: TGTGCCAGCAGCCGACTAGCGGGAGGCCGGGGCACAGATACGCAGTATTTT

J: TRBJ1-4
V: TRBV2
size: many
D: .
CDR3: CASKRGDEKLFF
DNA: TGTGCCAGCAAACGAGGGGATGAAAAACTGTTTTTT

J: TRBJ2-5
V: TRBV20-1
size: many
D: .
CDR3: CSAITSTGRFREYF
DNA: TGCAGTGCTATAACATCGACGGGCCGGTTCCGCGAGTACTTC

J: TRBJ2-1
V: TRBV5-1
size: .
D: TRBD2
CDR3: CASSGLAGVDEQFF
DNA: TGCGCCAGCAGTGGACTAGCGGGAGTAGATGAGCAGTTCTTC

J: TRBJ2-1
V: TRBV19
size: .
D: .
CDR3: CASSIRQEIYNEQFF
DNA: TGTGCCAGTAGTATAAGACAGGAGATCTACAATGAGCAGTTCTTC

J: TRBJ2-7
V: TRBV25-1
size: many
D: .
CDR3: CASSPNEGYEQYF
DNA: TGTGCCAGCAGTCCCAATGAGGGATACGAGCAGTACTTC

J: TRBJ2-5
V: TRBV13
size: .
D: TRBD1
CDR3: CASSLRGQTQYF
DNA: TGTGCCAGCAGCTTAAGGGGGCAGACCCAGTACTTC

J: TRBJ2-7
V: TRBV24-1
size: many
D: .
CDR3: CATSDLGAEHEQYF
DNA: TGTGCCACCAGTGATTTGGGGGCAGAGCACGAGCAGTACTTC

J: TRBJ1-2
V: TRBV19
size: .
D: TRBD1
CDR3: CASSIHRGPYGYTF
DNA: TGTGCCAGTAGTATTCACAGGGGGCCCTATGGCTACACCTTC

J: TRBJ2-7
V: TRBV2
size: many
D: TRBD1
CDR3: CASRSDRLGEQYF
DNA: TGTGCCAGCAGGTCGGACAGGTTAGGCGAGCAGTACTTC

J: TRBJ2-3
V: TRBV30
size: .
D: .
CDR3: CAWSVGVSTDTQYF
DNA: TGTGCCTGGAGTGTGGGTGTAAGCACAGATACGCAGTATTTT

J: TRBJ2-7
V: TRBV5-1
size: many
D: TRBD2
CDR3: CASSFTLAGGYEQYF
DNA: TGCGCCAGCAGCTTCACCCTAGCGGGAGGGTACGAGCAGTACTTC

J: TRBJ1-1
V: TRBV5-1
size: .
D: .
CDR3: CASSLPTGMGTEAFF
DNA: TGCGCCAGCAGCCTACCAACAGGGATGGGCACTGAAGCTTTCTTT

J: TRBJ1-5
V: TRBV25-1
size: many
D: .
CDR3: CASSVSNQPQHF
DNA: TGTGCCAGCAGTGTTAGCAATCAGCCCCAGCATTTT

J: TRBJ2-3
V: TRBV28
size: many
D: TRBD2
CDR3: CASGPGLSDTQYF
DNA: TGTGCCAGCGGACCGGGACTATCAGATACGCAGTATTTT

J: TRBJ2-5
V: TRBV18
size: many
D: .
CDR3: CASSPYPSEETQYF
DNA: TGTGCCAGCTCACCTTATCCATCAGAAGAGACCCAGTACTTC

J: TRBJ2-1
V: TRBV30
size: many
D: TRBD1
CDR3: CAWSAHTGGAYNEQFF
DNA: TGTGCCTGGAGTGCACATACAGGGGGCGCGTACAATGAGCAGTTCTTC

J: TRBJ2-7
V: TRBV19
size: .
D: .
CDR3: CASSPTGKIEGQYF
DNA: TGTGCCAGTAGTCCCACAGGGAAAATAGAGGGGCAGTACTTC

J: TRBJ2-3
V: TRBV12-3/TRBV12-4
size: many
D: .
CDR3: CASSPPPRPTDTQYF
DNA: TGTGCCAGCAGTCCCCCTCCCCGACCCACAGATACGCAGTATTTT

J: TRBJ2-1
V: TRBV6-5
size: many
D: TRBD1
CDR3: CASSYRGTGTYEQFF
DNA: TGTGCCAGCAGTTACCGAGGGACAGGGACCTATGAGCAGTTCTTC

J: TRBJ1-1
V: TRBV4-2
size: .
D: TRBD1
CDR3: CASSPLGNRGGDTEAFF
DNA: TGTGCCAGCAGCCCCTTGGGTAACAGGGGTGGAGACACTGAAGCTTTCTTT

J: TRBJ2-7
V: TRBV7-8
size: many
D: .
CDR3: CASSLARESYEQYF
DNA: TGTGCCAGCAGCTTAGCGCGAGAGAGCTACGAGCAGTACTTC

J: TRBJ2-5
V: TRBV19
size: many
D: TRBD2
CDR3: CASSTPQRGSRTQYF
DNA: TGTGCCAGTAGTACACCTCAGCGGGGCTCGCGGACCCAGTACTTC

J: TRBJ2-7
V: TRBV14
size: .
D: .
CDR3: CASSQDSNSYEQYF
DNA: TGTGCCAGCAGCCAAGACTCAAACTCCTACGAGCAGTACTTC

J: TRBJ1-1
V: TRBV19
size: many
D: .
CDR3: CASSFLLVTGGNTEAFF
DNA: TGTGCCAGCAGTTTCCTCCTCGTGACAGGAGGGAACACTGAAGCTTTCTTT

J: TRBJ2-3
V: TRBV28
size: few
D: TRBD2
CDR3: CARKGLAGGGGTQYF
DNA: TGTGCCAGAAAGGGACTAGCGGGAGGAGGAGGCACGCAGTATTTT

J: TRBJ1-2
V: TRBV29-1
size: .
D: TRBD1
CDR3: CSVEVGVGGAYGYTF
DNA: TGCAGCGTTGAAGTTGGTGTAGGGGGCGCCTATGGCTACACCTTC

J: TRBJ2-3
V: TRBV5-1
size: many
D: .
CDR3: CASSLGYTDTQYF
DNA: TGTGCCAGCAGCTTGGGATATACAGATACGCAGTATTTT

J: TRBJ2-1
V: TRBV3-1
size: .
D: TRBD2
CDR3: CASSQAFSGGDEQFF
DNA: TGTGCCAGCAGCCAAGCATTCAGCGGGGGAGATGAGCAGTTCTTC

J: TRBJ2-3
V: TRBV11-2
size: many
D: .
CDR3: CASSPGVDGSTDTQYF
DNA: TGTGCCAGCAGCCCAGGGGTCGATGGTAGCACAGATACGCAGTATTTT

J: TRBJ2-7
V: TRBV28
size: many
D: .
CDR3: CASSRRSGGDSYEQYF
DNA: TGTGCCAGCAGTCGACGATCCGGCGGAGACTCCTACGAGCAGTACTTC

J: TRBJ2-7
V: TRBV20-1
size: many
D: TRBD2
CDR3: CSAPGGLAGAYEQYF
DNA: TGCAGTGCCCCCGGGGGACTAGCGGGGGCCTACGAGCAGTACTTC

J: TRBJ2-7
V: TRBV9
size: many
D: .
CDR3: CASSPGPRVSYEQYF
DNA: TGTGCCAGCAGCCCTGGCCCGAGGGTGTCCTACGAGCAGTACTTC

J: TRBJ2-1
V: TRBV18
size: few
D: .
CDR3: CASSPGDHEQFF
DNA: TGTGCCAGCTCTCCGGGAGACCATGAGCAGTTCTTC

J: TRBJ1-5
V: TRBV19
size: .
D: .
CDR3: CASSVRRAGISNQPQHF
DNA: TGTGCTAGTAGCGTAAGACGGGCGGGGATAAGCAATCAGCCCCAGCATTTT

J: TRBJ2-5
V: TRBV11-3
size: many
D: .
CDR3: CASSLGPAETQYF
DNA: TGTGCCAGCAGCTTAGGCCCGGCAGAGACCCAGTACTTC

J: TRBJ1-2
V: TRBV13
size: few
D: .
CDR3: CASSSRNPVDYGYTF
DNA: TGTGCCAGCAGCTCCCGGAACCCCGTAGACTATGGCTACACCTTC

J: TRBJ1-2
V: TRBV24-1
size: .
D: .
CDR3: CATSDFTGAYGYTF
DNA: TGTGCCACCAGTGATTTTACAGGCGCCTATGGCTACACCTTC

J: TRBJ1-2
V: TRBV28
size: many
D: .
CDR3: CASSLAARSNYGYTF
DNA: TGTGCCAGCAGTTTAGCAGCAAGATCTAACTATGGCTACACCTTC